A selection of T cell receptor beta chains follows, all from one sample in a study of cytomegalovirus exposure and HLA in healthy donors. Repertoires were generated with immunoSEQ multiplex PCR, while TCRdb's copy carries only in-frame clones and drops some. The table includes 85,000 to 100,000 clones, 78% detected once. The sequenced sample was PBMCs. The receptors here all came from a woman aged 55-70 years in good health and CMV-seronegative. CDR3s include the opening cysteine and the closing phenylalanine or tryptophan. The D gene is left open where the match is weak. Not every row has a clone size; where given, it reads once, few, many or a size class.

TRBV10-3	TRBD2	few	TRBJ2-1	CAISASGTSGLSSYNEQFF	TGTGCCATCAGTGCATCCGGGACTAGCGGGCTGAGCTCCTACAATGAGCAGTTCTTC
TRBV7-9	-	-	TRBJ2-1	CASSPGGGSYNEQFF	TGTGCCAGCAGCCCCGGGGGCGGGAGCTACAATGAGCAGTTCTTC
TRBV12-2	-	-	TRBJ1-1	CASRLARTGGGKNTEAFF	TGTGCAAGTCGCTTAGCGAGAACAGGGGGCGGTAAGAACACTGAAGCTTTCTTT
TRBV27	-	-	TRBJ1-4	CASSPEGATNEKLFF	TGTGCCAGCAGTCCCGAGGGGGCAACTAATGAAAAACTGTTTTTT
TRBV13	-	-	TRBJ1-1	CASSLDSGGGLNTEAFF	TGTGCCAGCAGCTTGGATAGTGGCGGAGGGTTGAACACTGAAGCTTTCTTT
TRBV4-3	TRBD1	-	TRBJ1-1	CASSQDLRQGADTEAFF	TGCGCCAGCAGCCAAGATCTGCGCCAGGGGGCTGATACTGAAGCTTTCTTT
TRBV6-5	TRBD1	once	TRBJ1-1	CASSYSGYRGGTEAFF	TGTGCCAGCAGTTACTCGGGGTACAGGGGGGGCACTGAAGCTTTCTTT
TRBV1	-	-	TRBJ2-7	CTSSQDWSEQYF	TGCACCAGCAGCCAAGACTGGAGCGAGCAGTACTTC
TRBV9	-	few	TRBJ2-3	CASSPRVTDTQYF	TGTGCCAGCAGCCCGAGGGTCACAGATACGCAGTATTTT
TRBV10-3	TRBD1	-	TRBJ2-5	CAISEKGQGGRRETQYF	TGTGCCATCAGTGAGAAGGGACAGGGAGGGCGGCGGGAGACCCAGTACTTC
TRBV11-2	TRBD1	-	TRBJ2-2	CASSFRTGGTGELFF	TGTGCCAGCAGCTTCCGGACAGGGGGGACCGGGGAGCTGTTTTTT
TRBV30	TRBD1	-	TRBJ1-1	CAMTGGTNTEAFF	TGTGCCATGACAGGGGGGACTAACACTGAAGCTTTCTTT
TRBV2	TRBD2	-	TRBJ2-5	CASSDGGSGETQYF	TGTGCCAGCAGTGACGGCGGGAGCGGTGAGACCCAGTACTTC
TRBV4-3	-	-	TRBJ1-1	CASSQDHGITEAFF	TGCGCCAGCAGCCAAGATCACGGGATAACTGAAGCTTTCTTT
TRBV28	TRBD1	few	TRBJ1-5	CAIKAIDRGYSNQPQHF	TGTGCCATCAAAGCAATCGACAGGGGGTATAGCAATCAGCCCCAGCATTTT
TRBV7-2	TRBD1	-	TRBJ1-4	CASSTRTGGEKLFF	TGTGCCAGCAGCACCAGGACAGGGGGGGAAAAACTGTTTTTT
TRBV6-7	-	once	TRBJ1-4	CASSYSFMDSREKLFF	TGTGCCAGCAGTTACTCGTTTATGGACAGTAGAGAAAAACTGTTTTTT
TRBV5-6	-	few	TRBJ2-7	CASSLDLNSYEQYF	TGTGCCAGCAGCTTAGACTTAAACTCCTACGAGCAGTACTTC
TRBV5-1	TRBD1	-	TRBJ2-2	CASSSQGGTGELFF	TGCGCCAGCAGCTCACAGGGGGGCACCGGGGAGCTGTTTTTT
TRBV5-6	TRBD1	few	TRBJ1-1	CASSWGQTNTEAFF	TGTGCCAGCAGCTGGGGACAGACGAACACTGAAGCTTTCTTT
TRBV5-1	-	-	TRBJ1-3	CASSFPGPGNTIYF	TGCGCCAGCAGCTTTCCAGGCCCTGGAAACACCATATATTTT
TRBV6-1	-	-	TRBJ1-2	CASSRRGTNYGYTF	TGTGCCAGCAGTCGCCGGGGGACTAACTATGGCTACACCTTC
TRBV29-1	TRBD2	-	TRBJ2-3	CSGRGVLTDTQYF	TGCAGCGGGCGGGGGGTCCTTACAGATACGCAGTATTTT
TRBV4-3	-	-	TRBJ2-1	CASSQDGEPRVDEQFF	TGCGCCAGCAGCCAAGATGGGGAGCCCCGGGTCGATGAGCAGTTCTTC
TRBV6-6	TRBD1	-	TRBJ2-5	CASSYIKTGGTETQYF	TGTGCCAGCAGTTACATAAAGACAGGGGGCACGGAGACCCAGTACTTC
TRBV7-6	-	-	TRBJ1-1	CASSEQLNTEAFF	TGTGCCAGCAGCGAACAGCTGAACACTGAAGCTTTCTTT
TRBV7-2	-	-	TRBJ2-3	CASSLVGAEDTQYF	TGTGCCAGCAGCTTAGTAGGGGCCGAGGATACGCAGTATTTT
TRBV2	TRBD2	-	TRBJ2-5	CASRLAGGSETQYF	TGTGCCAGCAGGCTAGCGGGAGGAAGTGAGACCCAGTACTTC
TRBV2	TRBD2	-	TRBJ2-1	CASSDILAGGGGEQFF	TGTGCCAGCAGCGACATACTAGCGGGAGGGGGAGGTGAGCAGTTCTTC
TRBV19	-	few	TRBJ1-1	CASKTGIDTEAFF	TGTGCCAGTAAAACAGGGATAGACACTGAAGCTTTCTTT
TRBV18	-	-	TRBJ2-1	CASSPPAGANWDEQFF	TGTGCCAGCTCACCACCGGCGGGGGCAAACTGGGATGAGCAGTTCTTC
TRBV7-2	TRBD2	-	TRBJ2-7	CASSYSSGDEQYF	TGTGCCAGCAGTTACTCTAGCGGGGATGAGCAGTACTTC
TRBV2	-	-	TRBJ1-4	CASSGARNEKLFF	TGTGCCAGCAGTGGAGCTCGTAATGAAAAACTGTTTTTT
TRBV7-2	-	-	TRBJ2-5	CASSSQGRYQETQYF	TGTGCCAGCAGCTCCCAGGGCCGTTACCAAGAGACCCAGTACTTC
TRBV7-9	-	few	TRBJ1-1	CASSLERRGNTEAFF	TGTGCCAGCAGCTTAGAACGACGGGGGAACACTGAAGCTTTCTTT
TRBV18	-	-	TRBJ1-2	CASSPDSPRGATF	TGTGCCAGCTCACCAGATTCCCCCCGGGGTGCCACCTTC
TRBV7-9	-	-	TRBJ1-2	CASSPDSGGYTF	TGTGCCAGCAGCCCGGACAGTGGAGGCTACACCTTC
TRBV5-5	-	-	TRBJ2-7	CASSLYGFSSYEQYF	TGTGCCAGCAGCTTATACGGGTTTAGCTCCTACGAGCAGTACTTC
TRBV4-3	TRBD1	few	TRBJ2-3	CASSRQGSDTQYF	TGCGCCAGCAGCCGACAGGGCTCAGATACGCAGTATTTT
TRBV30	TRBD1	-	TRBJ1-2	CAWSLPGQGIYGYTF	TGTGCCTGGAGTTTACCGGGACAGGGGATCTATGGCTACACCTTC
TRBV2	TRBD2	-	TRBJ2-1	CASSDPAGGLNEQFF	TGTGCCAGCAGTGACCCAGCGGGAGGGCTGAATGAGCAGTTCTTC
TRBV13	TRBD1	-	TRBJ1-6	CASSAATGPNSPLHF	TGTGCCAGCAGCGCAGCGACAGGGCCAAATTCACCCCTCCACTTT